This TCR beta chain was sequenced for a study of cytomegalovirus exposure and HLA in healthy donors. The study's findings and limits: Presence/absence analyses rested on an assumption that sequencing depth was roughly uniform across donors. Most sequenced TCRs were rare (though some public TCRs occurred in many donors).

Likely unrecorded immune exposures existed in these nominally healthy donors. Remarks on this clone: The target antigen is unknown.

Germline CDR1 SGHRS, CDR2 YFSETQ. The V and J ends lost 4 bases and 2 bases, in that order; junction bases with no gene match: 4. The CDR3 is 14 amino acids. 60 Vbeta and 13 Jbeta primers were used in PCR. Using immunoSEQ multiplex PCR, the repertoire was profiled, and TCRdb retains in-frame clones only, with some absent. Of nearly 95,000 clones in the sample, 75% to 80% were seen once. The sequence was collected from a woman aged 40-49 years in good health and CMV-seronegative. The J gene is TRBJ1-2, the V gene TRBV5-1, with 8 nucleotides matching TRBD1. Sequenced: PBMCs. In nucleotides, the CDR3 is TGCGCCAGCAGCGAAGGGACAGGCAACTATGGCTACACCTTC. Residues: CASSEGTGNYGYTF.